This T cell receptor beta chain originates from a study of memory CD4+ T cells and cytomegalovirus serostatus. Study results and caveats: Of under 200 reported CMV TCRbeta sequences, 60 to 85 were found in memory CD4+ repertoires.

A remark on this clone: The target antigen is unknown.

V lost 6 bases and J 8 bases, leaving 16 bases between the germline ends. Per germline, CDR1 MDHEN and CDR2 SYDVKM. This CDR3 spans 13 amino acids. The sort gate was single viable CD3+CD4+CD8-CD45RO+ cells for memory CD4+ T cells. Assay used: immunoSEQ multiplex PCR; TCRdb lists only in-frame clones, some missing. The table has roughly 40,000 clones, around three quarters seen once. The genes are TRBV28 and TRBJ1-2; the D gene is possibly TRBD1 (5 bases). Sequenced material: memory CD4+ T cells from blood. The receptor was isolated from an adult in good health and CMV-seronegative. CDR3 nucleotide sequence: TGTGCCAGCAGGATTACGGGGCTGGAGGGCTACACCTTC. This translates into CASRITGLEGYTF.